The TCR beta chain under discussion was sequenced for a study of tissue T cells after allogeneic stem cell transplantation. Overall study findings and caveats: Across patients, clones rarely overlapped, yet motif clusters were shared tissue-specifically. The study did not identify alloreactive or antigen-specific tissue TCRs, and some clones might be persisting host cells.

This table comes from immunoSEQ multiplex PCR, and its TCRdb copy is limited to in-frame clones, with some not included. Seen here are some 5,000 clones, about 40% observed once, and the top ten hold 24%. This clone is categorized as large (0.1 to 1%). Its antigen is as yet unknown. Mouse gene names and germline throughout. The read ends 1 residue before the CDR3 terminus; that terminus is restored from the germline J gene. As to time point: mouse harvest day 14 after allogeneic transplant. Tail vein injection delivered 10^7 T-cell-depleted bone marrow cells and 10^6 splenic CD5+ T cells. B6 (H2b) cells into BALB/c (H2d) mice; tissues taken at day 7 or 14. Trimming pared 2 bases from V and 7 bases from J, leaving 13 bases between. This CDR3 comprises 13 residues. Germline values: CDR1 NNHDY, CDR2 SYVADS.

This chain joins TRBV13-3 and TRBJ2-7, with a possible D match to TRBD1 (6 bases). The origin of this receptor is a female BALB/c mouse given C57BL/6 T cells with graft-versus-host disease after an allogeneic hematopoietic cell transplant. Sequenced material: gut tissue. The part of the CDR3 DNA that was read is TGTGCCAGCAGTGAAAGGGGGAAGAGGGAACAGTAC. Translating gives CASSERGKREQY. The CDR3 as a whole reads CASSERGKREQYF.